These 18 T cell receptor beta chains were all obtained from the same sample, sequenced in a study of tissue T cells after allogeneic stem cell transplantation. TCRdb's table, derived via immunoSEQ multiplex PCR, lists solely in-frame clones and lacks some. This table has about 28,000 clones, approximately 83% appearing once. This specimen consisted of blood, obtained before transplantation. The receptors were gathered from a woman aged 18 to 49 who later had graft-versus-host disease after an allogeneic stem cell transplant.

J is TRBJ1-1 and V is TRBV15, with D unclear. Germline V lookup: CDR1 LNHNV, CDR2 YYDKDF (reference sequence). This CDR3 contains 13 residues. V was cut by 1 base and J by 6 bases, with 9 bases left in between. CDR3 amino acids: CATSRAQRAEAFF. The CDR3 nucleotides read TGTGCCACCAGCAGAGCCCAGAGGGCTGAAGCTTTCTTT.

The rearrangement uses TRBV16 and TRBJ2-3, with D unclear. Per germline, CDR1 KGHSY and CDR2 FQNENV. The CDR3 totals 15 residues. Trimming removed 4 bases at V and 0 bases at J, with 11 bases between. In nucleotides, the CDR3 is TGTGCCAGCAGCCCAGCAGGCACTAGCACAGATACGCAGTATTTT. Translating gives CASSPAGTSTDTQYF.

This clone was recorded once. The chain carries TRBV5-1 and TRBJ1-5, with 7 bases lining up with TRBD1. Germline V gives CDR1 SGHRS, CDR2 YFSETQ. This CDR3 spans 15 amino acids. V shed 4 bases, J shed 1 base, and the junction held 5 bases outside the gene matches. As DNA, the CDR3 is TGCGCCAGCAGCCCCACAGGGGCGAGCAATCAGCCCCAGCATTTT. It translates to CASSPTGASNQPQHF.

V usage is TRBV30 and J usage is TRBJ1-2; 7 bases are shared with TRBD1. Germline CDR1 reads GTSNPN; CDR2 reads SVGIG (reference sequence). The CDR3 length is 13 residues. The V and J ends lost 3 bases and 8 bases, in that order; junction bases with no gene match: 9. The DNA for the CDR3 is TGTGCCTGGAGGGAACGGGACAGAGCAGGCTACACCTTC. As protein: CAWRERDRAGYTF.

The gene calls are TRBV6-6 and TRBJ2-7; no firm D call. Trimming shortened V by 2 bases and J by 10 bases, and 9 bases separated the two germline ends. The CDR3 spans 11 residues. The germline gives CDR1 MNHNY, CDR2 SVGAGI (reference sequence). The CDR3 here is CASSYHGVQYF. As DNA, the CDR3 is TGTGCCAGCAGTTACCATGGTGTCCAGTACTTC.

The V and J genes are TRBV2 and TRBJ2-3; 9 positions agree with TRBD1. The CDR3 is 12 residues long. CDR1 and CDR2 from the germline V gene are SNHLY and FYNNEI. Unmatched junction bases numbered 3, after V lost 4 bases and J lost 10 bases. This chain's CDR3 is CASSVRQGAQYF. CDR3 in DNA: TGTGCCAGCAGTGTTAGACAGGGGGCGCAGTATTTT.

The V and J genes are TRBV20-1 and TRBJ2-5, with a tentative D call TRBD2 (5 bases). The V end was cut by 6 bases, the J end by 5 bases, with 10 bases between. Germline CDR1 DFQATT, CDR2 SNEGSKA (reference sequence). CDR3 size: 11 residues. The CDR3 reads CSAELGETQYF. The CDR3, as DNA: TGCAGTGCCGAACTAGGGGAGACCCAGTACTTC.

The table lists this clone with a count of one. The gene calls are TRBV7-3 and TRBJ2-3, with 8 bases lining up with TRBD1. Trimming cost V 5 bases and J 6 bases; bases outside gene matches: 7. The CDR3 loop spans 14 amino acids. Germline V gene sequence: CDR1 SGHTA, CDR2 FQGTGA. The CDR3 is CASSPRTGSDTQYF. The CDR3 DNA sequence: TGTGCCAGCAGCCCACGGACAGGGTCGGATACGCAGTATTTT.

The chain combines TRBV19 with TRBJ1-1, with TRBD1 matching over 7 bases. Germline trimming cut 4 bases from V and 1 base from J; bases unmatched to any gene: 9. The CDR3 is 16 amino acids. The germline CDR1 and CDR2 sequences are LNHDA and SQIVND (reference sequence). The chain's CDR3 is CASSTPATGTNTEAFF. The CDR3 DNA sequence: TGTGCCAGTAGTACCCCCGCGACAGGGACGAACACTGAAGCTTTCTTT.

The V and J genes are TRBV5-1 and TRBJ2-3; 8 nucleotides agree with TRBD2. CDR1 and CDR2 from the germline V gene are SGHRS and YFSETQ. CDR3 length: 15 amino acids. V dropped 4 bases and J dropped 5; count of bases not matched to a gene: 9. The CDR3 DNA sequence: TGCGCCAGCAGCCCCCCGGGACTAGGGGGAGATACGCAGTATTTT. Its translation: CASSPPGLGGDTQYF.

This clone was detected once. This sequence joins TRBV27 and TRBJ1-2; 7 nucleotides agree with TRBD1. Unmatched junction bases numbered 2, after V lost 4 bases and J lost 3 bases. The germline CDR1 and CDR2 sequences are MNHEY and SMNVEV (reference sequence). This CDR3 contains 13 residues. The CDR3 is CASSSGGHYGYTF. CDR3 in DNA: TGTGCCAGCAGTTCAGGGGGGCACTATGGCTACACCTTC.

This sequence joins TRBV11-2 and TRBJ1-4, with D possibly TRBD1 on 5 matching bases. The germline CDR1 and CDR2 sequences are SGHAT and FQNNGV. This CDR3 has 16 amino acids. V was trimmed by 1 base and J by 8 bases, leaving 17 bases between them. CDR3 loop: CASSLGRTRWEEKLFF. DNA for the CDR3: TGTGCCAGCAGCTTAGGGAGGACACGGTGGGAGGAAAAACTGTTTTTT.

This chain uses TRBV12-3 or TRBV12-4 with TRBJ1-2; the D gene is possibly TRBD1 (5 bases). The CDR3 runs 11 residues. Trimming removed 8 bases at V and 3 bases at J, with 7 bases between. DNA of the CDR3: TGTGCCAGCGGGACCTACTATGGCTACACCTTC. Translated: CASGTYYGYTF.

The table lists this clone with a count of one. This chain uses TRBV19 with TRBJ1-2, with 9 bases fitting TRBD1. V lost 5 bases to trimming and J lost 4 bases; unmatched junction nucleotides: 11. The CDR3 has 16 residues. Germline V CDR1 and CDR2: LNHDA, SQIVND (reference sequence). CDR3 nucleotides: TGTGCCAGTAGTGCAACAGGGGGCGCTTCCTTCTATGGCTACACCTTC. Its translation: CASSATGGASFYGYTF.

This sequence joins TRBV30 and TRBJ2-1, with D unresolved. V gave up 0 bases and J gave up 2 bases, with 11 bases separating them. Germline V gene lookup returns CDR1 GTSNPN and CDR2 SVGIG (reference sequence). This CDR3 is 15 amino acids long. The chain's CDR3 is CAWSVLAAAYNEQFF. In DNA, the CDR3 is TGTGCCTGGAGTGTATTGGCGGCAGCCTACAATGAGCAGTTCTTC.

The rearrangement uses TRBV7-9 and TRBJ1-1; 8 positions match TRBD1. The germline CDR1 and CDR2 sequences are SEHNR and FQNEAQ (reference sequence). The CDR3 extends over 15 amino acids. Germline trimming cut 2 bases from V and 5 bases from J; bases unmatched to any gene: 7. The CDR3 DNA reads as TGTGCCAGCAGCTTAAATACAGGGGGAGGAACTGAAGCTTTCTTT. Its translation is CASSLNTGGGTEAFF.

The chain carries TRBV11-2 and TRBJ2-6; tentative D call: TRBD1 (5 bases). V was shortened by 1 base and J by 4 bases, with 20 bases between the two germline ends. The CDR3 is 19 residues long. CDR1 SGHAT and CDR2 FQNNGV come from the germline V gene. The CDR3 sequence is CASSLAGRVLMSGANVLTF. CDR3 nucleotide sequence: TGTGCCAGCAGCTTAGCGGGCAGGGTTTTGATGTCCGGGGCCAACGTCCTGACTTTC.

This clone rates as medium-sized. This chain joins TRBV13 and TRBJ1-1; D perhaps matches TRBD1 (5 bases). CDR3 size: 12 residues. Germline assignment: CDR1 PRHDT and CDR2 FYEKMQ (reference sequence). The ends were cut back, 6 bases at V and 11 bases at J, with 16 bases in the middle. The CDR3 here is CASSYNRDSAFF. The CDR3 DNA reads TGTGCCAGCAGTTATAACCGGGACTCGGCTTTCTTT.